This passage covers 17 T cell receptor beta chains from one sample sequenced in a study of cytomegalovirus exposure and HLA in healthy donors. Method: immunoSEQ multiplex PCR; TCRdb's copy keeps in-frame clones and lacks some. The sample carries 150,000 to 200,000 clones, about 84% recorded once. Sequencing used PBMCs. The receptors here all came from a woman aged 18-29 years in good health and CMV-seronegative.

V gene TRBV7-9 combines with J gene TRBJ1-1; tentative D call: TRBD1 (5 bases). Trimming stripped 1 base from V and 4 bases from J, with 13 bases between. Germline-derived CDR1 and CDR2 are SEHNR and FQNEAQ (reference sequence). CDR3 length: 15 amino acids. The CDR3 here is CASSLEEPGGTEAFF. The DNA for the CDR3 is TGTGCCAGCAGCTTAGAGGAACCGGGGGGCACTGAAGCTTTCTTT.

The chain joins TRBV5-1 to TRBJ1-1; the match to TRBD1 covers 7 bases. Per germline, CDR1 SGHRS and CDR2 YFSETQ. V was pared by 0 bases and J by 8 bases, with 19 bases of the junction left unmatched. This CDR3 is built from 18 residues. This CDR3 is CASSLAGLGPGQDLEAFF. The CDR3 DNA reads as TGCGCCAGCAGCTTGGCGGGGCTGGGGCCCGGACAGGATCTCGAAGCTTTCTTT.

V and J are TRBV9 and TRBJ1-2; D is perhaps TRBD1 (5 bases). V gave up 4 bases and J gave up 6 bases, with 10 bases separating them. This CDR3 contains 12 residues. Germline-derived CDR1 and CDR2 are SGDLS and YYNGEE. CDR3 nucleotides: TGTGCCAGCAGCTTGGAAGGGGATGGCTACACCTTC. As protein: CASSLEGDGYTF. The full variable domain, rest sourced from reference TRBV9 and TRBJ1-2, is DSGVTQTPKHLITATGQRVTLRCSPRSGDLSVYWYQQSLDQGLQFLIQYYNGEERAKGNILERFSAQQFPDLHSELNLSSLELGDSALYFCASSLEGDGYTFGSGTRLTVV.

The V gene is TRBV7-6, the J gene TRBJ2-2; 7 nucleotides line up with TRBD1. The V and J ends lost 5 bases and 4 bases, in that order; junction bases with no gene match: 7. The CDR3 has 15 residues. Per the germline V gene, CDR1 is SGHVS and CDR2 is FNYEAQ. The CDR3 bases are TGTGCCAGCAGCCTCGGACAGGTCGGCACCGGGGAGCTGTTTTTT. This translates into CASSLGQVGTGELFF.

The J gene is TRBJ2-7, the V gene TRBV11-3; D call uncertain. Germline CDR1 and CDR2: SGHNT and YENEEA. The V and J ends lost 3 bases and 4 bases respectively, with 16 bases between them. This CDR3 comprises 15 residues. This CDR3 reads CASSFSPATGYEQYF. CDR3 nucleotides: TGTGCCAGCAGCTTTTCGCCGGCGACTGGATACGAGCAGTACTTC.

This clone was seen only once. This chain uses TRBV5-4 with TRBJ2-5; 10 bases are shared with TRBD2. The CDR3 contains 16 residues. Germline V gene lookup returns CDR1 SGHNT and CDR2 YYREEE (reference sequence). V lost 3 bases and J lost 1; bases outside the gene matches: 6. The CDR3 region is CASSYLLAGPQETQYF. The CDR3 nucleotides read TGTGCCAGCAGCTACCTACTAGCGGGGCCCCAAGAGACCCAGTACTTC.

This chain connects TRBV19 to TRBJ1-2; weak D call: TRBD1 (5 bases). CDR1 LNHDA and CDR2 SQIVND come from the germline V gene (reference sequence). This CDR3 spans 13 amino acids. Trimming shortened V by 4 bases and J by 5 bases, and 11 bases separated the two germline ends. In DNA, the CDR3 is TGTGCCAGTAGTACCAGGGTGGAGTATGGCTACACCTTC. Its protein product is CASSTRVEYGYTF. Complete variable domain (other parts from reference TRBV19 and TRBJ1-2): DGGITQSPKYLFRKEGQNVTLSCEQNLNHDAMYWYRQDPGQGLRLIYYSQIVNDFQKGDIAEGYSVSREKKESFPLTVTSAQKNPTAFYLCASSTRVEYGYTFGSGTRLTVV.

The gene calls are TRBV30 and TRBJ1-5, with D hard to call. V lost 3 bases and J 3 bases, leaving 9 bases between the germline ends. CDR1 is GTSNPN, CDR2 SVGIG, per germline (reference sequence). This CDR3 contains 13 residues. The CDR3 region is CAWSGGSNQPQHF. CDR3 nucleotides: TGTGCCTGGAGCGGAGGATCCAATCAGCCCCAGCATTTT.

V gene TRBV7-2 combines with J gene TRBJ1-2, with a tentative D call TRBD1 (6 bases). Trimming stripped 1 base from V and 5 bases from J, with 14 bases between. The germline V gene has CDR1 SGHTA and CDR2 FQGNSA. The CDR3 contains 15 residues. CDR3 in amino acids: CASSLGPGQLYGYTF. CDR3 nucleotides: TGTGCCAGCAGCTTAGGCCCAGGACAGCTTTATGGCTACACCTTC.

This chain joins TRBV27 and TRBJ1-1, with 7 bases aligning to TRBD1. CDR1 is MNHEY and CDR2 is SMNVEV in the germline V gene (reference sequence). V lost 5 bases and J lost 1; bases outside the gene matches: 4. CDR3 size: 14 residues. Here the CDR3 DNA reads TGTGCCAGCAGTGCGGGACAGCCGAACACTGAAGCTTTCTTT. Its protein is CASSAGQPNTEAFF.

The chain couples TRBV4-1 to TRBJ2-2, with 8 nucleotides matching TRBD2. V dropped 2 bases and J dropped 6; count of bases not matched to a gene: 17. CDR1 and CDR2 from the germline V gene are MGHRA and YSYEKL. The CDR3 spans 19 residues. The CDR3: CASSQRSTASGSGPGELFF. CDR3 nucleotides: TGCGCCAGCAGCCAAAGGTCAACGGCGAGCGGGAGTGGGCCCGGGGAGCTGTTTTTT.

The J gene is TRBJ2-1, the V gene TRBV29-1; the D gene is possibly TRBD1 (7 bases). Looked up from germline, CDR1 is SQVTM and CDR2 is ANQGSEA. The CDR3 is 14 amino acids. Deletions cut 4 bases from V and 5 bases from J, with 15 bases between. The CDR3 loop reads CSVAGGGRNNEQFF. The DNA of the CDR3 is TGCAGCGTTGCAGGGGGAGGCAGGAACAATGAGCAGTTCTTC.

V usage is TRBV7-2 and J usage is TRBJ2-7; TRBD2 matches at 7 bases. With 5 bases clipped from V and 5 bases from J, the junction kept 9 bases outside the gene matches. Germline V CDR1 and CDR2: SGHTA, FQGNSA. This CDR3 spans 14 amino acids. CDR3 sequence: CASSPVAGDHEQYF. The CDR3 bases are TGTGCCAGCAGCCCGGTCGCGGGAGATCACGAGCAGTACTTC.

This clone was seen only once. The CDR3 coding sequence is TGTGCCAGCAGTTACTCGACAGGGGGAAACACCATATATTTT. As protein: CASSYSTGGNTIYF. V usage is TRBV6-5 and J usage is TRBJ1-3, with 7 bases that match TRBD1. CDR1 MNHEY and CDR2 SVGAGI come from the germline V gene. This CDR3 contains 14 residues. The junction had 0 bases not matched to a gene; V was cut back by 0 bases and J by 4 bases.

This clone was observed a few times. The genes are TRBV5-1 and TRBJ2-7; 7 nucleotides agree with TRBD1. Losses at the gene ends were 5 bases for V and 3 bases for J; bases not matched to a gene: 5. The CDR3 consists of 13 residues. The V gene's germline CDR1 is SGHRS and CDR2 YFSETQ. The DNA of the CDR3 is TGCGCCAGCAGAGGGCAGGGGGACTACGAGCAGTACTTC. Translated: CASRGQGDYEQYF.

This chain uses TRBV19 with TRBJ1-3; D gene uncertain. Germline-derived CDR1 and CDR2 are LNHDA and SQIVND (reference sequence). The CDR3 has 15 residues. Trimming shortened V by 5 bases and J by 0 bases, and 11 bases separated the two germline ends. This CDR3 is CASSFALSSGNTIYF. The CDR3, as DNA: TGTGCCAGTAGTTTTGCTCTGAGCTCTGGAAACACCATATATTTT.

The chain couples TRBV9 to TRBJ1-1, with 7 bases that match TRBD1. The CDR3 runs to 14 residues. Trimming cost V 0 bases and J 1 base; bases outside gene matches: 0. Germline V lookup: CDR1 SGDLS, CDR2 YYNGEE. In nucleotides, the CDR3 is TGTGCCAGCAGCGTAGGGACAGGGAACACTGAAGCTTTCTTT. It codes for CASSVGTGNTEAFF.